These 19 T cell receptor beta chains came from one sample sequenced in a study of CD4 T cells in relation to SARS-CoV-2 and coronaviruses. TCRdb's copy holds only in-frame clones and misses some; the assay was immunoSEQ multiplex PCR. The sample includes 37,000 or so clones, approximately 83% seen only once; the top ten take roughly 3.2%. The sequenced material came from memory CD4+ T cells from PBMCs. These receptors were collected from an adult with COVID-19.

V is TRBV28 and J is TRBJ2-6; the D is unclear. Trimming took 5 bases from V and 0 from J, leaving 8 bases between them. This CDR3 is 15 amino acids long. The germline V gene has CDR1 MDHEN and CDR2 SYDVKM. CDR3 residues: CASSITTSGANVLTF. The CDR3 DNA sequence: TGTGCCAGCAGTATAACAACCTCTGGGGCCAACGTCCTGACTTTC.

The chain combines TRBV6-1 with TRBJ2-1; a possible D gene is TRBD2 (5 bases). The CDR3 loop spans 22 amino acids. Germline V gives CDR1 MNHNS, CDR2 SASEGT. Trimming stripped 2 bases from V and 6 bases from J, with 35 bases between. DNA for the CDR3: TGTGCCAGCAGTGAATTGGAGACCGCGACGGGATATGTAGGCTCAAAGCGCAATGAGCAGTTCTTC. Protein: CASSELETATGYVGSKRNEQFF.

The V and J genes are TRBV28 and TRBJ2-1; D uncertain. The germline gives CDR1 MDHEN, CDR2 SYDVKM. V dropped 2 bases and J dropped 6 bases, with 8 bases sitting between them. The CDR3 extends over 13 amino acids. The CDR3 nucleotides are TGTGCCAGCAGTTTACTAGGCGGCAATGAGCAGTTCTTC. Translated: CASSLLGGNEQFF.

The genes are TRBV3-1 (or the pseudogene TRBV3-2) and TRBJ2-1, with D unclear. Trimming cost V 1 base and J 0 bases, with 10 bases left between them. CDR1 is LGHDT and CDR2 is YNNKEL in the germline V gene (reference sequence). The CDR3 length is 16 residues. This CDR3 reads CASSQANWPSYNEQFF. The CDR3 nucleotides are TGTGCCAGCAGCCAAGCTAACTGGCCCTCCTACAATGAGCAGTTCTTC.

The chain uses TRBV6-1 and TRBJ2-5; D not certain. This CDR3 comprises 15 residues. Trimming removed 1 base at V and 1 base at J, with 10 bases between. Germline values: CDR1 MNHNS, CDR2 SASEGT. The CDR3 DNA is TGTGCCAGCAGTGAAGTCGAGACTTCCCAAGAGACCCAGTACTTC. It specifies CASSEVETSQETQYF.

The CDR3 region is CANPRFLDRGINQPQHF. DNA of the CDR3: TGTGCCAATCCACGGTTCCTAGACAGGGGGATCAATCAGCCCCAGCATTTT. V usage is TRBV21-1 and J usage is TRBJ1-5; TRBD1 was called by the table and not checked on the DNA. TRBV21-1 constitutes a pseudogene. This CDR3 comprises 17 residues.

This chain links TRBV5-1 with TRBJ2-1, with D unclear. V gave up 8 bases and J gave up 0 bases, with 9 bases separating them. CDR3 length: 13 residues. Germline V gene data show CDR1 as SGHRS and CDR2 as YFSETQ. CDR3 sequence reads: CASSSPSYNEQFF. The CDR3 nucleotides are TGCGCCAGTTCTAGTCCCTCCTACAATGAGCAGTTCTTC.

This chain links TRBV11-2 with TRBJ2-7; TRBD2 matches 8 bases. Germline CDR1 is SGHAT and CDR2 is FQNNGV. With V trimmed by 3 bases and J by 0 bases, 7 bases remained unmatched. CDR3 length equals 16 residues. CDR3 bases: TGTGCCAGCAGCTTCGGGAGGGGCGGTAGCTCCTACGAGCAGTACTTC. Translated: CASSFGRGGSSYEQYF.

As DNA, the CDR3 is TGTGCCAGCAGGGGGGGAGGGGGCAGTATATTCTACAATGAGCAGTTCTTC. Protein: CASRGGGGSIFYNEQFF. The chain employs TRBV11-2 and TRBJ2-1; D assignment may be TRBD1 or TRBD2 (7 bases each). The germline V gene has CDR1 SGHAT and CDR2 FQNNGV. CDR3 length equals 17 residues. The V end lost 6 bases, the J end lost 3 bases, and 21 bases lay between the germline ends.

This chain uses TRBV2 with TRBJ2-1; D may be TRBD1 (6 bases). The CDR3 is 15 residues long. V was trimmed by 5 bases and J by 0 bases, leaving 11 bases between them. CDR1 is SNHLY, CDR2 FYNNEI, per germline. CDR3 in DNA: TGTGCCAGCAGTCAGGGGTGGAGCTCCTACAATGAGCAGTTCTTC. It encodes CASSQGWSSYNEQFF.

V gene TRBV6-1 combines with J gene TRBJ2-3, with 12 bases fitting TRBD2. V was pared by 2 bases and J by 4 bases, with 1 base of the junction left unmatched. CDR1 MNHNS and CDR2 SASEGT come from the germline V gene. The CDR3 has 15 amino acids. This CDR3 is CASSELAGGPDTQYF. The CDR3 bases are TGTGCCAGCAGTGAACTAGCGGGAGGGCCAGATACGCAGTATTTT.

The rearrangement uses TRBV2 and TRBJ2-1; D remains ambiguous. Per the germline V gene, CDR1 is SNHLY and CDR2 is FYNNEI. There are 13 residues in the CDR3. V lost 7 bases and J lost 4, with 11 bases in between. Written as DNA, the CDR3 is TGTGCCAGCATGGAGATGGATTACAATGAGCAGTTCTTC. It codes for CASMEMDYNEQFF.

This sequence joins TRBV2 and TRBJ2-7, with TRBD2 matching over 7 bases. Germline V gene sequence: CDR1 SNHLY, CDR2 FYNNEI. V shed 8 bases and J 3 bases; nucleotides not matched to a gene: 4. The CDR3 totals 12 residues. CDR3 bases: TGTGCCAGCTTGGGAGGGATCTACGAGCAGTACTTC. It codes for CASLGGIYEQYF.

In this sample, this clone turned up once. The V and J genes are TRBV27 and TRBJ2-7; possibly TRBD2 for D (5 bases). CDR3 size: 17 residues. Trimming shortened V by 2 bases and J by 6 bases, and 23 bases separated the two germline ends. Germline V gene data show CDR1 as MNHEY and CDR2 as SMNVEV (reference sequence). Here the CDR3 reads CASSLRASPSGRGEQYF. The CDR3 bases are TGTGCCAGCAGTTTACGGGCTAGCCCTTCAGGTCGAGGCGAGCAGTACTTC.

The CDR3 region has the DNA TGTGCCAGCAGCCGGGACACTTCGTCGGGCACAGATACGCAGTATTTT. This translates into CASSRDTSSGTDTQYF. V usage is TRBV2 and J usage is TRBJ2-3; the D gene is possibly TRBD1 (6 bases). The CDR3 has 16 amino acids. The V gene lost 6 bases and the J gene lost 1 base, with 17 bases spanning the gap. Germline V gene data show CDR1 as SNHLY and CDR2 as FYNNEI.

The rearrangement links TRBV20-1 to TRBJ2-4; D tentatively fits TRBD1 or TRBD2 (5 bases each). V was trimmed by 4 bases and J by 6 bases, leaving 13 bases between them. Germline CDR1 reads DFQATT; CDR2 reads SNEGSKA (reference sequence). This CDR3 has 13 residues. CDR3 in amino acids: CSATEGFGNIQYF. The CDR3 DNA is TGCAGTGCTACTGAGGGGTTTGGAAACATTCAGTACTTC.

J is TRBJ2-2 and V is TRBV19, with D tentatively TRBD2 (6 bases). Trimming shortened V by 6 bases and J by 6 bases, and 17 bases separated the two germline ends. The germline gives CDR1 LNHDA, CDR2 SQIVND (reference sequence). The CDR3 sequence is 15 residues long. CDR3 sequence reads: CASRKDYPSAGELFF. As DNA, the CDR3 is TGTGCCAGTAGAAAGGACTATCCCTCCGCCGGGGAGCTGTTTTTT.

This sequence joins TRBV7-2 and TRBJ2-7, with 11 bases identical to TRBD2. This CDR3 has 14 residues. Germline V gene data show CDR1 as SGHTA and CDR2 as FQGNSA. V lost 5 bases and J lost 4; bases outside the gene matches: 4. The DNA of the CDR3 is TGTGCCAGCAGCCTCGTAGCGGGAGGGTACGAGCAGTACTTC. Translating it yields CASSLVAGGYEQYF.

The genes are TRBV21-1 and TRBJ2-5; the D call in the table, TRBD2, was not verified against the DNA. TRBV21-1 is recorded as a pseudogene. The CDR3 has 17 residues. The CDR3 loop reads CASSKDRTSGSPETQYF. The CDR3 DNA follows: TGTGCCAGCAGCAAAGATCGGACTAGCGGGAGTCCGGAGACCCAGTACTTC.